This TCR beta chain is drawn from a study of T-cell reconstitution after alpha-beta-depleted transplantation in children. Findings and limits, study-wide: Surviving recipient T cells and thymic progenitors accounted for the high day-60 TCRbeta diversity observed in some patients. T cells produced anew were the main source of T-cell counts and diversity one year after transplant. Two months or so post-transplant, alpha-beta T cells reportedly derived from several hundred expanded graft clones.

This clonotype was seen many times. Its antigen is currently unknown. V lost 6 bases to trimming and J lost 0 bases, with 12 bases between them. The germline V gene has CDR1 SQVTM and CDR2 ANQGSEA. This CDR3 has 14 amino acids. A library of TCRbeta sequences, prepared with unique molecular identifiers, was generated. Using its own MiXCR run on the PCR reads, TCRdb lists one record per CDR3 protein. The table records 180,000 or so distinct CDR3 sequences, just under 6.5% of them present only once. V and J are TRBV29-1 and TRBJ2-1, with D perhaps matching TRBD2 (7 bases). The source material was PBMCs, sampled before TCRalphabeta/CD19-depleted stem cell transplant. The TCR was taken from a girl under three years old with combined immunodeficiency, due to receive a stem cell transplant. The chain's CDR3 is CSVGGGASYNEQFF. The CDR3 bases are TGCAGCGTAGGAGGGGGGGCCTCCTACAATGAGCAGTTCTTC.